Presented here are 26 T cell receptor beta chains from one specimen sequenced in a study of cytomegalovirus exposure and HLA in healthy donors. In the PCR, 60 Vbeta and 13 Jbeta primers were used. Clones were read by immunoSEQ multiplex PCR, and TCRdb kept only the in-frame ones, dropping some. The profile covers about 160,000 clones, with about four fifths appearing a single time and under 1.1% taken by the ten largest. Source material: PBMCs. All receptors come from a man aged 25-40 years in good health and CMV-seronegative.

This clone came up a few times. This sequence joins TRBV28 and TRBJ2-3, with D perhaps matching TRBD2 (6 bases). V dropped 6 bases and J dropped 0 bases, with 13 bases sitting between them. Germline CDR1 reads MDHEN; CDR2 reads SYDVKM. The CDR3 has 15 residues. CDR3: CASSLRDISTDTQYF. Here the CDR3 DNA reads TGTGCCAGCAGCTTGCGGGATATTAGCACAGATACGCAGTATTTT.

CDR3 region: CASSLDLRLAGEFDTQYF. CDR3 DNA sequence: TGTGCCAGCAGCTTAGATCTCCGACTAGCGGGAGAATTTGATACGCAGTATTTT. The rearrangement links TRBV7-6 to TRBJ2-3, with 12 bases aligning to TRBD2. Germline lookup yields CDR1 SGHVS and CDR2 FNYEAQ. The CDR3 spans 18 residues. The trim removed 1 base at V and 6 bases at J, leaving 11 bases unmatched.

This rearrangement joins TRBV5-1 to TRBJ2-1, with 12 bases lining up with TRBD2. The V and J ends lost 2 bases and 7 bases, in that order; junction bases with no gene match: 4. There are 15 residues in the CDR3. Per germline, CDR1 SGHRS and CDR2 YFSETQ. This CDR3 reads CASSFLAGGPNEQFF. The CDR3 DNA is TGCGCCAGCAGCTTCCTAGCGGGAGGGCCAAATGAGCAGTTCTTC.

The V call is TRBV29-1, the J call TRBJ2-1; 11 bases are shared with TRBD2. Germline CDR1 is SQVTM and CDR2 is ANQGSEA. The CDR3 loop spans 17 amino acids. With 4 bases clipped from V and 1 base from J, the junction kept 9 bases outside the gene matches. CDR3 residues: CSVAGLAGGFSYNEQFF. CDR3 sequence (DNA): TGCAGCGTTGCTGGCCTAGCGGGGGGCTTTTCCTACAATGAGCAGTTCTTC.

The rearrangement uses TRBV30 and TRBJ2-3; TRBD2 matches 9 bases. The germline V gene encodes CDR1 GTSNPN and CDR2 SVGIG (reference sequence). The CDR3 length is 15 residues. The V and J ends lost 0 bases and 2 bases, in that order; junction bases with no gene match: 3. The CDR3 DNA reads TGTGCCTGGAGTGTCCTAGCGGGGTTCACAGATACGCAGTATTTT. The encoded protein is CAWSVLAGFTDTQYF.

The chain joins TRBV15 to TRBJ2-3, with 13 nucleotides matching TRBD2. The germline gives CDR1 LNHNV, CDR2 YYDKDF (reference sequence). J was trimmed by 0 bases and V by 6 bases; bases with no gene match: 9. This CDR3 comprises 18 residues. The CDR3 reads CATRGGLAGIPSTDTQYF. CDR3 nucleotide sequence: TGTGCCACCAGAGGGGGACTAGCGGGGATACCTAGCACAGATACGCAGTATTTT.

V is TRBV5-6 and J is TRBJ2-3; D uncertain. V was trimmed by 0 bases and J by 2 bases, leaving 7 bases between them. The V gene's germline CDR1 is SGHDT and CDR2 YYEEEE. The CDR3 sequence is 14 residues long. The CDR3 DNA is TGTGCCAGCAGCTTGGGTAGTTACACAGATACGCAGTATTTT. The encoded protein is CASSLGSYTDTQYF.

This chain joins TRBV5-1 and TRBJ2-7; TRBD1 matches 7 bases. Trimming at V came to 7 bases and at J to 5 bases, leaving 9 bases not matched to a gene. Per germline, CDR1 SGHRS and CDR2 YFSETQ. This CDR3 region has 13 residues. As DNA, the CDR3 is TGCGCCAGCGGAAACAGGGGAATGGACGAGCAGTACTTC. Translating it yields CASGNRGMDEQYF.

A few counts support this clone. This chain connects TRBV10-3 to TRBJ2-5, with D perhaps TRBD1 (5 bases). The end of the DNA is better explained by TRBJ2-7, so the J call may be wrong. This CDR3 contains 14 residues. Germline V gives CDR1 ENHRY, CDR2 SYGVKD. CDR3 loop: CAIRIQEFSYEQYF. DNA for the CDR3: TGTGCCATCAGGATACAGGAGTTCTCCTACGAGCAGTACTTC.

The chain is built from TRBV5-4 and TRBJ2-3, with 8 bases identical to TRBD2. With 4 bases clipped from V and 2 bases from J, the junction kept 15 bases outside the gene matches. This CDR3 comprises 18 residues. Germline V gives CDR1 SGHNT, CDR2 YYREEE (reference sequence). CDR3 loop: CASSRTGGAPLTTDTQYF. CDR3 nucleotides: TGTGCCAGCAGCCGGACCGGGGGGGCTCCCCTAACCACAGATACGCAGTATTTT. Looking up the rest from reference TRBV5-4 and TRBJ2-3 gives the full variable domain: ETGVTQSPTHLIKTRGQQVTLRCSSQSGHNTVSWYQQALGQGPQFIFQYYREEENGRGNFPPRFSGLQFPNYSSELNVNALELDDSALYLCASSRTGGAPLTTDTQYFGPGTRLTVL.

As regards this clone: The CDR3 does not end in the conserved phenylalanine or tryptophan, so this is likely a read error. V gene TRBV2 combines with J gene TRBJ1-2, with D possibly TRBD1 on 5 matching bases. The CDR3 has 15 amino acids. From germline, CDR1 is SNHLY and CDR2 FYNNEI. With 4 bases removed from V and 0 bases from J, the gap between germline ends came to 12 bases. CDR3 coding DNA: TGTGCCAGCAGTGTTGGGCAGGGCACTAACTATGGCTACACCTCC. It translates to CASSVGQGTNYGYTS.

The sample holds a few counts of this clone. CDR3 protein: CAWGQGDTGELFF. As DNA, the CDR3 is TGTGCCTGGGGACAGGGCGATACCGGGGAGCTGTTTTTT. The chain links TRBV30 to TRBJ2-2, with TRBD1 matching 8 bases. Trimming removed 5 bases from V and 5 bases from J; junction bases left unmatched: 4. CDR3 length equals 13 residues. Germline V gene sequence: CDR1 GTSNPN, CDR2 SVGIG (reference sequence).

The chain carries TRBV13 and TRBJ2-5; possibly TRBD1 for D (6 bases). The CDR3 extends over 15 amino acids. The ends were cut back, 5 bases at V and 2 bases at J, with 15 bases in the middle. Germline V gives CDR1 PRHDT, CDR2 FYEKMQ (reference sequence). DNA of the CDR3: TGTGCCAGCAGCAATCGACAGGTCCAACAAGAGACCCAGTACTTC. This sequence encodes CASSNRQVQQETQYF.

A single count supports this clone. The rearrangement links TRBV30 to TRBJ2-7; D is ambiguous. V gave up 1 base and J gave up 3 bases, with 10 bases separating them. The germline CDR1 and CDR2 sequences are GTSNPN and SVGIG (reference sequence). This CDR3 spans 13 amino acids. The CDR3 spells CAWSADSNYEQYF. CDR3 coding DNA: TGTGCCTGGAGTGCCGACTCCAACTACGAGCAGTACTTC.

The chain couples TRBV19 to TRBJ2-1; no reliable D call. The V end lost 1 base, the J end lost 6 bases, and 10 bases lay between the germline ends. The CDR3 contains 14 residues. Germline V gene lookup returns CDR1 LNHDA and CDR2 SQIVND (reference sequence). CDR3 sequence: CASSIVAVTNEQFF. The CDR3 DNA is TGTGCCAGTAGTATAGTTGCAGTTACCAATGAGCAGTTCTTC.

Comments on this clone: A read error may produce the germline difference seen at one junction end. This specimen includes other DNA sequences encoding the same CDR3. The J gene is TRBJ1-4, the V gene TRBV30; the D is unclear. The germline V gene encodes CDR1 GTSNPN and CDR2 SVGIG (reference sequence). This CDR3 is 16 amino acids long. DNA for the CDR3: TGTGCCTGGAGTGCCCCCTCAGAGGAGTTCAGCGAAAAGCTGTTTTTT. Translated, it gives CAWSAPSEEFSEKLFF.

This clone was detected a few times. This chain connects TRBV6-5 to TRBJ1-2; 10 bases fit TRBD1. Germline values: CDR1 MNHEY, CDR2 SVGAGI. V was pared by 5 bases and J by 8 bases, with 11 bases of the junction left unmatched. The CDR3 has 15 residues. The CDR3 is CASSHKGTGVKGYTF. CDR3 coding DNA: TGTGCCAGCAGTCACAAGGGGACAGGGGTAAAAGGCTACACCTTC.

This clone came up a few times. This rearrangement joins TRBV7-2 to TRBJ1-1; the D is unclear. V gave up 2 bases and J gave up 8 bases, with 9 bases separating them. The CDR3 length is 12 residues. Germline V gene sequence: CDR1 SGHTA, CDR2 FQGNSA. In DNA, the CDR3 is TGTGCCAGCAGCTTAAGATCGGGGGAAGCTTTCTTT. Its protein product is CASSLRSGEAFF.

V is TRBV7-6 and J is TRBJ2-3, with 9 positions matching TRBD2. V was pared by 7 bases and J by 4 bases, with 12 bases of the junction left unmatched. This CDR3 is 16 amino acids long. From germline, CDR1 is SGHVS and CDR2 FNYEAQ. The CDR3 DNA is TGTGCCAGCACACCAGGCGGGACTAGCCTGCCAGATACGCAGTATTTT. It encodes CASTPGGTSLPDTQYF.

The chain is built from TRBV5-4 and TRBJ2-7; 10 bases are shared with TRBD2. This CDR3 is built from 15 residues. The ends lost 3 bases at V and 6 bases at J; junction bases unmatched: 9. Germline CDR1 reads SGHNT; CDR2 reads YYREEE (reference sequence). The CDR3 DNA reads as TGTGCCAGCAGCTCTGGACTAGCGGAGGGGGGCGAGCAGTACTTC. As protein: CASSSGLAEGGEQYF. The variable domain in full, completed from reference TRBV5-4 and TRBJ2-7, reads ETGVTQSPTHLIKTRGQQVTLRCSSQSGHNTVSWYQQALGQGPQFIFQYYREEENGRGNFPPRFSGLQFPNYSSELNVNALELDDSALYLCASSSGLAEGGEQYFGPGTRLTVT.

This clone has a single count. The chain uses TRBV28 and TRBJ2-5; a weak D match, TRBD1 (6 bases). The J call may be faulty, since TRBJ2-7 better matches the DNA end. CDR3 length: 15 amino acids. Germline V gene sequence: CDR1 MDHEN, CDR2 SYDVKM. CDR3 in amino acids: CASSLLQGLVYEQYF. CDR3 nucleotide sequence: TGTGCCAGCAGTTTATTGCAGGGGCTGGTTTACGAGCAGTACTTC.

The chain carries TRBV27 and TRBJ1-2, with TRBD1 matching over 9 bases. The V gene's germline CDR1 is MNHEY and CDR2 SMNVEV (reference sequence). The J segment lost 6 bases and the V segment lost 10 bases, leaving 9 bases of the junction unmatched. The CDR3 totals 13 residues. As DNA, the CDR3 is TGTGCCACCCAGTTCGGGACAGGGCATGGCTACACCTTC. Residues: CATQFGTGHGYTF.

In its sample, this clone was seen once. The chain recombines TRBV2 with TRBJ2-1, with D maybe TRBD1 (6 bases). Trimming took off 7 bases at V and 4 bases at J, with 14 bases between the two ends. Looked up from germline, CDR1 is SNHLY and CDR2 is FYNNEI. The CDR3 covers 14 residues. In nucleotides, the CDR3 is TGTGCCAGCAACACCCTGGACAGATACAATGAGCAGTTCTTC. It yields the protein CASNTLDRYNEQFF.

This clone was observed once. The rearrangement links TRBV5-4 to TRBJ2-4; D gene ambiguous. This CDR3 has 14 residues. Germline V lookup: CDR1 SGHNT, CDR2 YYREEE (reference sequence). The V end lost 4 bases, the J end lost 5 bases, and 13 bases lay between the germline ends. The CDR3 protein is CASSQPGRENIQYF. The CDR3 bases are TGTGCCAGCAGCCAACCCGGTCGGGAAAACATTCAGTACTTC.

This clone was found once. The chain carries TRBV7-9 and TRBJ2-2, with a weak D call TRBD1 (5 bases). The germline V gene has CDR1 SEHNR and CDR2 FQNEAQ (reference sequence). V lost 5 bases, J lost 7 bases, and 11 bases lay in between. This CDR3 has 13 amino acids. The CDR3: CASSNRMHGELFF. The DNA of the CDR3 is TGTGCCAGCAGCAACAGGATGCACGGGGAGCTGTTTTTT.

This rearrangement joins TRBV14 to TRBJ1-4, with 7 bases aligning to TRBD1. This CDR3 spans 16 amino acids. CDR1 and CDR2 (germline): SGHDN, FVKESK. The ends lost 0 bases at V and 4 bases at J; junction bases unmatched: 5. CDR3: CASSQDLTGLNEKLFF. Written as DNA, the CDR3 is TGTGCCAGCAGCCAAGACCTGACAGGGCTTAATGAAAAACTGTTTTTT.